Shown below are 3 T cell receptor beta chains from a single sample sequenced in a study of CD8+ T cells in alopecia areata. The sample's treatment: oral pan-JAK inhibitor, 5-10 mg twice daily. As the sequencing template, cDNA was produced by extracting RNA and reverse transcribing it. The table came from immunoSEQ multiplex PCR; TCRdb's copy has only in-frame clones and leaves some out. The profile shows more than 150,000 clones, 60% to 70% of them singletons. The sample here was CD4+ T cells sorted from blood, taken at week 4, from a patient treated with tofacitinib. The receptors stem from a human donor with alopecia areata.

This sequence joins TRBV6-1 and TRBJ2-1; no clear D. CDR1 and CDR2 from the germline V gene are MNHNS and SASEGT. The CDR3 loop spans 14 amino acids. V was cut by 0 bases and J by 6 bases, with 9 bases left in between. Written as DNA, the CDR3 is TGTGCCAGCAGTGAAGCCGTGGGAATCAATGAGCAGTTCTTC. Protein: CASSEAVGINEQFF.

V and J are TRBV5-1 and TRBJ2-2; the match to TRBD2 covers 9 bases. With V trimmed by 1 base and J by 1 base, 5 bases remained unmatched. This CDR3 has 17 amino acids. Germline CDR1 reads SGHRS; CDR2 reads YFSETQ. CDR3 protein: CASSLRALAGNTGELFF. In nucleotides, the CDR3 is TGCGCCAGCAGCTTGAGGGCACTAGCGGGGAACACCGGGGAGCTGTTTTTT.

The chain has TRBV6-5 and TRBJ1-5; 9 bases fit TRBD1. The CDR3 runs 15 residues. Trimming cost V 8 bases and J 4 bases; bases outside gene matches: 9. Germline V lookup: CDR1 MNHEY, CDR2 SVGAGI. In DNA, the CDR3 is TGTGCCAGCGCCCCCGGACAGGGGCTAAATCAGCCCCAGCATTTT. It yields the protein CASAPGQGLNQPQHF.